These 29 T cell receptor beta chains were all obtained from the same sample, sequenced in a study of CD8 T cells in Susac syndrome (dated by TCRdb to the late 2010s). Libraries were constructed by the immunoSEQ multiplex PCR assay. RNA was extracted using the RNeasy kit, and roughly 0.5 to 1 microgram was reverse transcribed with random hexamers. Using fastp at Q25 and MiXCR, TCRdb reprocessed the public reads and kept productive beta chains. Rows are unified per CDR3 protein, each entry keeping the most common DNA and genes. The sample table shows more than 200,000 distinct CDR3 sequences, and roughly 90% are seen once. The leading ten clones occupy around 0.13% of the sample. The sample consisted of CD8+ T cells from PBMCs. These receptors all come from a human donor with multiple sclerosis.

The chain couples TRBV5-6 to TRBJ1-1, with a possible D match to TRBD1 (5 bases). The CDR3 has 15 amino acids. Germline V CDR1 and CDR2: SGHDT, YYEEEE. V lost 5 bases to trimming and J lost 10 bases, with 24 bases between them. The CDR3 spells CASSYRTSLNGIAFF. The DNA for the CDR3 is TGTGCCAGCAGTTATCGGACATCCCTTAATGGAATAGCTTTCTTT.

V is TRBV2 and J is TRBJ1-5, with 9 nucleotides matching TRBD1. The CDR3 totals 15 residues. J gave up 4 bases and V 8 bases, and 9 bases lay outside the gene matches. In germline, CDR1 is SNHLY, CDR2 FYNNEI. The CDR3 here is CASHLGQGVNQPQHF. The CDR3 DNA sequence: TGTGCCAGCCACCTGGGACAGGGAGTTAATCAGCCCCAGCATTTT.

For the CDR3, the DNA is TGTGCCAGCAGCCCGGAGGTTTATTCACCCCTCCACTTT. The encoded protein is CASSPEVYSPLHF. The chain joins TRBV14 to TRBJ1-6, with no clear D. CDR1 is SGHDN and CDR2 is FVKESK in the germline V gene. CDR3 length: 13 amino acids. V shed 4 bases and J shed 8 bases, with 9 bases lying between them.

This chain joins TRBV7-6 and TRBJ2-1; 8 bases line up with TRBD2. The CDR3 spans 13 residues. V gave up 5 bases and J gave up 10 bases; unmatched junction bases: 7. CDR1 is SGHVS, CDR2 FNYEAQ, per germline. The DNA for the CDR3 is TGTGCCAGCAGCGAGAGCGGGAGTTCCGAGCAGTTCTTC. This codes for CASSESGSSEQFF.

This clonotype was observed a single time. V usage is TRBV30 and J usage is TRBJ2-1; 8 bases align to TRBD2. V dropped 2 bases and J dropped 3; count of bases not matched to a gene: 9. Germline assignment: CDR1 GTSNPN and CDR2 SVGIG (reference sequence). The length of the CDR3 is 16 residues. The CDR3 DNA reads as TGTGCCTGGAGTCTGGCGGGAGGAGGCTTCTACAATGAGCAGTTCTTC. Residues: CAWSLAGGGFYNEQFF.

V gene TRBV11-3 combines with J gene TRBJ1-6; 9 nucleotides agree with TRBD1. This CDR3 comprises 16 residues. The V gene's germline CDR1 is SGHNT and CDR2 YENEEA. The trim removed 5 bases at V and 8 bases at J, leaving 10 bases unmatched. CDR3 nucleotide sequence: TGTGCCAGCAGCCGGAGACCCGGGACAGGGCATTCACCCCTCCACTTT. Its protein is CASSRRPGTGHSPLHF.

V and J are TRBV12-3 or TRBV12-4 and TRBJ1-1; a possible D gene is TRBD1 (6 bases). V lost 6 bases, J lost 9 bases, and 11 bases lay in between. The CDR3 is 11 amino acids. In DNA form, the CDR3 reads TGTGCCAGCAGCCTAGGACAGCAAGCTTTCTTT. Its translation is CASSLGQQAFF.

This chain connects TRBV2 to TRBJ2-3; D is perhaps TRBD2 (6 bases). This CDR3 is 15 amino acids long. Germline loops: CDR1 SNHLY, CDR2 FYNNEI. V lost 2 bases and J lost 2, with 11 bases in between. CDR3 bases: TGTGCCAGCAGTGAATGGTCGGGGGACACAGATACGCAGTATTTT. This encodes CASSEWSGDTDTQYF.

This chain connects TRBV29-1 to TRBJ2-5; 10 bases line up with TRBD2. Germline loops: CDR1 SQVTM, CDR2 ANQGSEA. This CDR3 is built from 14 residues. The V and J ends lost 7 bases and 2 bases, in that order; junction bases with no gene match: 7. The CDR3 spells CSGRAGGPQETQYF. As DNA, the CDR3 is TGCAGCGGCCGAGCGGGGGGGCCACAAGAGACCCAGTACTTC.

This clonotype appeared a single time. The genes are TRBV30 and TRBJ2-7; D call uncertain. Germline CDR1 reads GTSNPN; CDR2 reads SVGIG (reference sequence). Trimming left V 8 bases short and J 2 bases short, with 13 bases between. The CDR3 consists of 12 residues. CDR3 region: CAGLRLPYEQYF. The CDR3 bases are TGTGCCGGTCTGAGGTTACCCTACGAGCAGTACTTC.

As DNA, the CDR3 is TGTGCCAGCAGTTACGGGGGCATCACTGAAGCTTTCTTT. Protein sequence: CASSYGGITEAFF. The rearrangement links TRBV6-5 to TRBJ1-1, with TRBD1 as a possible D gene (6 bases). The CDR3 runs to 13 residues. Germline-derived CDR1 and CDR2 are MNHEY and SVGAGI. The V and J ends lost 2 bases and 4 bases respectively, with 8 bases between them.

The chain uses TRBV7-9 and TRBJ2-1; TRBD2 agrees at 13 bases. CDR1 is SEHNR, CDR2 FQNEAQ, per germline (reference sequence). Unmatched junction bases numbered 11, after V lost 4 bases and J lost 8 bases. The CDR3 extends over 17 amino acids. The DNA for the CDR3 is TGTGCCAGCAGCTCGTCAAGCTGGACTAGCGGGAGTGATGAGCAGTTCTTC. It translates to CASSSSSWTSGSDEQFF.

J is TRBJ2-1 and V is TRBV29-1; possibly TRBD1 for D (6 bases). Germline-derived CDR1 and CDR2 are SQVTM and ANQGSEA. The CDR3 consists of 13 residues. The germline V and J ends were trimmed by 5 bases and 8 bases, with 16 bases remaining between them. CDR3 in DNA: TGCAGCGTTAGGCAGGGGCTTGGAGATGAGCAGTTCTTC. Amino acid sequence: CSVRQGLGDEQFF.

This clonotype showed up just a few times. The gene calls are TRBV18 and TRBJ2-5; D is ambiguous. This CDR3 spans 12 amino acids. The germline gives CDR1 KGHSH, CDR2 LQKENI. The ends were cut back, 4 bases at V and 4 bases at J, with 7 bases in the middle. In DNA form, the CDR3 reads TGTGCCAGCTCACTAGGACGAGAGACCCAGTACTTC. It is translated as CASSLGRETQYF.

The chain links TRBV25-1 to TRBJ1-2; D gene uncertain. CDR1 is MGHDK and CDR2 is SYGVNS in the germline V gene. Trimming shortened V by 2 bases and J by 4 bases, and 11 bases separated the two germline ends. This CDR3 has 14 residues. This chain's CDR3 is CASSEALDPYGYTF. The CDR3 bases are TGTGCCAGCAGTGAAGCCCTAGACCCCTATGGCTACACCTTC.

This clonotype was counted between two and nine times. This chain joins TRBV5-6 and TRBJ2-7, with D possibly being TRBD2 (6 bases). Germline V CDR1 and CDR2: SGHDT, YYEEEE. The CDR3 extends over 14 amino acids. Trimming cost V 4 bases and J 3 bases, with 14 bases left between them. The CDR3 region is CASSGGDWGYEQYF. Here the CDR3 DNA reads TGTGCCAGCAGCGGTGGGGACTGGGGCTACGAGCAGTACTTC. Complete variable domain (other parts from reference TRBV5-6 and TRBJ2-7): DAGVTQSPTHLIKTRGQQVTLRCSPKSGHDTVSWYQQALGQGPQFIFQYYEEEERQRGNFPDRFSGHQFPNYSSELNVNALLLGDSALYLCASSGGDWGYEQYFGPGTRLTVT.

The rearrangement links TRBV9 to TRBJ2-5, with TRBD2 as a possible D gene (6 bases). This CDR3 comprises 15 residues. Trimming removed 2 bases at V and 1 base at J, with 12 bases between. Looked up from germline, CDR1 is SGDLS and CDR2 is YYNGEE. The chain's CDR3 is CASSVDGRSQETQYF. DNA for the CDR3: TGTGCCAGCAGCGTCGACGGGAGATCCCAAGAGACCCAGTACTTC.

This CDR3 reads CSGQGNHGYTF. CDR3 DNA: TGCAGCGGGCAGGGAAATCATGGCTACACCTTC. V usage is TRBV29-1 and J usage is TRBJ1-2; tentatively, D is TRBD1 (5 bases). This CDR3 is 11 amino acids long. V was shortened by 7 bases and J by 6 bases, with 12 bases between the two germline ends. From germline, CDR1 is SQVTM and CDR2 ANQGSEA.

The chain has TRBV11-3 and TRBJ1-1; D gene uncertain. The CDR3 consists of 14 residues. CDR1 is SGHNT and CDR2 is YENEEA in the germline V gene. The V end was cut by 4 bases, the J end by 1 base, with 10 bases between. The CDR3 spells CASSSYAQNTEAFF. CDR3 sequence (DNA): TGTGCCAGCAGCTCTTACGCACAGAACACTGAAGCTTTCTTT.

The sample holds a few counts of this clonotype. The chain uses TRBV6-1 and TRBJ2-2; no firm D call. The CDR3 is made up of 11 amino acids. Looked up from germline, CDR1 is MNHNS and CDR2 is SASEGT. Trimming took off 9 bases at V and 8 bases at J, with 10 bases between the two ends. The CDR3 reads CASTSLGELFF. The CDR3 DNA reads as TGTGCCAGTACCTCCTTAGGGGAGCTGTTTTTT.

This chain uses TRBV5-1 with TRBJ1-2, with 8 bases matching TRBD1. The CDR3 runs to 15 residues. CDR1 and CDR2 from the germline V gene are SGHRS and YFSETQ. Germline trimming cut 4 bases from V and 1 base from J; bases unmatched to any gene: 6. CDR3 sequence: CASSPDRERNYGYTF. The CDR3 DNA reads as TGCGCCAGCAGCCCGGACAGGGAACGTAACTATGGCTACACCTTC.

The chain is built from TRBV30 and TRBJ1-1; D may be TRBD1 (5 bases). V was cut by 4 bases and J by 3 bases, with 21 bases left in between. Germline loops: CDR1 GTSNPN, CDR2 SVGIG (reference sequence). The CDR3 runs 16 residues. The CDR3 coding sequence is TGTGCCTGGAAAGCCACAGGCTGGGGCCCGCACACTGAAGCTTTCTTT. Translating gives CAWKATGWGPHTEAFF.

This clonotype was picked up one time. The chain employs TRBV14 and TRBJ2-7, with D perhaps matching TRBD1 or TRBD2 (7 bases each). V lost 4 bases and J lost 6, with 19 bases in between. This CDR3 has 15 amino acids. Germline CDR1 is SGHDN and CDR2 is FVKESK. This chain's CDR3 is CASSPGGGIYGEQYF. Here the CDR3 DNA reads TGTGCCAGCAGCCCAGGGGGAGGGATTTATGGCGAGCAGTACTTC.

CDR3 protein: CASSIVKGIEAFF. The CDR3 DNA is TGTGCCAGTAGTATAGTAAAGGGGATTGAAGCTTTCTTT. This chain connects TRBV19 to TRBJ1-1; maybe TRBD1 (5 bases). V lost 1 base to trimming and J lost 7 bases, with 10 bases between them. Germline V gene data show CDR1 as LNHDA and CDR2 as SQIVND (reference sequence). The CDR3 totals 13 residues.

This rearrangement joins TRBV10-3 to TRBJ1-6, with TRBD1 matching over 8 bases. With 0 bases clipped from V and 8 bases from J, the junction kept 6 bases outside the gene matches. The CDR3 extends over 16 amino acids. Germline CDR1 is ENHRY and CDR2 is SYGVKD. The CDR3 loop is CAISESMDRAYSPLHF. Here the CDR3 DNA reads TGTGCCATCAGTGAGTCTATGGACAGGGCCTATTCACCCCTCCACTTT.

The chain employs TRBV13 and TRBJ2-4; D ambiguous. Trimming removed 4 bases from V and 9 bases from J, with 10 bases in between. Germline CDR1 and CDR2: PRHDT and FYEKMQ (reference sequence). CDR3 size: 12 residues. This CDR3 is CASSSSPGIQYF. As DNA, the CDR3 is TGTGCCAGCAGCTCATCACCGGGCATTCAGTACTTC.

This clonotype has more than one count but fewer than ten. The chain uses TRBV6-5 and TRBJ2-2; no definite D call. Between the trimmed V and J ends, which lost 4 bases and 1 base, there was a span of 4 bases. This CDR3 has 13 residues. CDR1 MNHEY and CDR2 SVGAGI come from the germline V gene. The chain's CDR3 is CASSLQNTGELFF. The CDR3 DNA sequence: TGTGCCAGCAGTTTGCAGAACACCGGGGAGCTGTTTTTT.

The table lists this clonotype with a count of one. The gene calls are TRBV13 and TRBJ2-2; 8 positions match TRBD1. Trimming removed 0 bases from V and 2 bases from J; junction bases left unmatched: 8. The CDR3 sequence is 18 residues long. Germline lookup yields CDR1 PRHDT and CDR2 FYEKMQ (reference sequence). CDR3 nucleotides: TGTGCCAGCAGCTTAGGCCTCGGCAGGGGGCTTAACACCGGGGAGCTGTTTTTT. Amino acid sequence: CASSLGLGRGLNTGELFF. Supplemented by reference TRBV13 and TRBJ2-2, the full variable domain reads AAGVIQSPRHLIKEKRETATLKCYPIPRHDTVYWYQQGPGQDPQFLISFYEKMQSDKGSIPDRFSAQQFSDYHSELNMSSLELGDSALYFCASSLGLGRGLNTGELFFGEGSRLTVL.

In this sample, this clonotype turned up once. The chain couples TRBV29-1 to TRBJ2-3, with a possible D match to TRBD2 (6 bases). V shed 4 bases and J shed 2 bases, with 16 bases lying between them. This CDR3 spans 15 amino acids. Germline lookup yields CDR1 SQVTM and CDR2 ANQGSEA. The CDR3: CSVGGAGTVTDTQYF. The CDR3 nucleotides are TGCAGCGTTGGTGGTGCGGGAACGGTCACAGATACGCAGTATTTT.